Described below is a single T cell receptor (beta chain) sequence and its context. The germline V gene has CDR1 MNHEY and CDR2 SMNVEV (reference sequence). The CDR3 is made up of 13 amino acids. Trimming cost V 3 bases and J 3 bases, with 8 bases left between them. The data derive from a study of technical replicates of blood from a handful of donors. Measured with immunoSEQ multiplex PCR; TCRdb has only the in-frame clones, and not every one. Of tens of thousands of clones in the sample, around 94% were seen once. The chain is built from TRBV27 and TRBJ1-2, with D tentatively TRBD1 (5 bases). The sequence was obtained from a human donor in good health. Some clones in this sample may be carry-over from other donors' samples. The sequenced sample consisted of PBMCs. The CDR3 region has the DNA TGTGCCAGCAGTTTGGGGCACCACTATGGCTACACCTTC. Protein: CASSLGHHYGYTF.